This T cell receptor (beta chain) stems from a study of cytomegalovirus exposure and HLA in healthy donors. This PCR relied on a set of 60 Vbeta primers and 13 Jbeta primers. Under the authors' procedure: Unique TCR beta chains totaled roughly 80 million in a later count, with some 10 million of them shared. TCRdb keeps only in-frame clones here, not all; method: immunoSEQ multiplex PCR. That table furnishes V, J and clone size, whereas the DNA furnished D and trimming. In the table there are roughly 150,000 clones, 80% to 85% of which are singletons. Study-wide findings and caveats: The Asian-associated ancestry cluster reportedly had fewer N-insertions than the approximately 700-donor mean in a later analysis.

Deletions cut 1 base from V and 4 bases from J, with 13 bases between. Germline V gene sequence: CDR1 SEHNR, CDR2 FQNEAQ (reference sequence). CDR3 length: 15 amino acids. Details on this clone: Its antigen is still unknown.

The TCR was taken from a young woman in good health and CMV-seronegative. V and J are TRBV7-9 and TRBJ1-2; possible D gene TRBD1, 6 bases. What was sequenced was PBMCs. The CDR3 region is CASSLGSGGSYGYTF. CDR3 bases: TGTGCCAGCAGCTTAGGGAGCGGGGGCTCCTATGGCTACACCTTC.